The 20 T cell receptor beta chains listed next were all sequenced from one sample in a study of cytomegalovirus exposure and HLA in healthy donors. PCR was performed using 60 Vbeta and 13 Jbeta primers. TCRdb's copy holds only in-frame clones and misses some; the assay was immunoSEQ multiplex PCR. The sample lists tens of thousands of clones, around 70% occurring once. Input material: PBMCs. These receptors all come from a male donor in good health and CMV-seropositive.

This chain joins TRBV6-1 and TRBJ1-1, with D possibly being TRBD1 (5 bases). V dropped 0 bases and J dropped 10 bases, with 12 bases sitting between them. CDR3 length: 13 amino acids. Looked up from germline, CDR1 is MNHNS and CDR2 is SASEGT. CDR3 DNA sequence: TGTGCCAGCAGTGAAGCCGGGGGTCGTCTAGCTTTCTTT. Encoded protein: CASSEAGGRLAFF.

The rearrangement joins TRBV5-4 to TRBJ2-3, with a tentative D call TRBD2 (6 bases). CDR1 is SGHNT and CDR2 is YYREEE in the germline V gene (reference sequence). The V gene lost 7 bases and the J gene lost 6 bases, with 15 bases spanning the gap. The CDR3 has 13 amino acids. CDR3 loop: CASPTRNGDTQYF. In nucleotides, the CDR3 is TGTGCCAGCCCGACTAGAAACGGGGATACGCAGTATTTT.

The rearrangement uses TRBV13 and TRBJ1-1; D is ambiguous. V lost 0 bases to trimming and J lost 1 base, with 9 bases between them. From germline, CDR1 is PRHDT and CDR2 FYEKMQ (reference sequence). CDR3 length: 15 residues. CDR3 bases: TGTGCCAGCAGCTTAGGGAAGTACTGGAACACTGAAGCTTTCTTT. Protein product: CASSLGKYWNTEAFF.

The chain carries TRBV7-3 and TRBJ2-3, with D maybe TRBD2 (6 bases). Germline V CDR1 and CDR2: SGHTA, FQGTGA. The CDR3 is 14 residues long. Trimming shortened V by 5 bases and J by 6 bases, and 15 bases separated the two germline ends. The CDR3, as DNA: TGTGCCAGCAGCCATTCGGGAGTGGTGGATACGCAGTATTTT. As protein: CASSHSGVVDTQYF. The full variable domain, in which reference TRBV7-3 and TRBJ2-3 provide the parts outside the CDR3, is GAGVSQTPSNKVTEKGKYVELRCDPISGHTALYWYRQSLGQGPEFLIYFQGTGAADDSGLPNDRFFAVRPEGSVSTLKIQRTERGDSAVYLCASSHSGVVDTQYFGPGTRLTVL.

The chain links TRBV27 to TRBJ2-3, with 10 bases fitting TRBD2. CDR1 is MNHEY and CDR2 is SMNVEV in the germline V gene (reference sequence). The V segment lost 6 bases and the J segment 0 bases; nucleotides outside the gene matches: 6. This CDR3 contains 16 residues. In DNA form, the CDR3 reads TGTGCCAGCAGCCGTAGCGGGAGGACTAGCACAGATACGCAGTATTTT. Translated: CASSRSGRTSTDTQYF.

This chain uses TRBV6-5 with TRBJ2-3, with D hard to call. Trimming cost V 0 bases and J 2 bases, with 9 bases left between them. Germline CDR1 is MNHEY and CDR2 is SVGAGI. The CDR3 loop spans 15 amino acids. CDR3 region: CASSYSAVNTDTQYF. Here the CDR3 DNA reads TGTGCCAGCAGTTACTCGGCGGTAAACACAGATACGCAGTATTTT.

J is TRBJ2-1 and V is TRBV7-9; D not certain. Between the trimmed V and J ends, which lost 5 bases and 7 bases, there was a span of 9 bases. Germline V gene lookup returns CDR1 SEHNR and CDR2 FQNEAQ (reference sequence). The CDR3 contains 12 residues. DNA of the CDR3: TGTGCCAGCAGCCTAAATCCGAATGAGCAGTTCTTC. Amino acid sequence: CASSLNPNEQFF.

This CDR3 reads CASSQADFSGSVDDTQYF. The DNA for the CDR3 is TGTGCCAGCAGCCAAGCAGATTTCAGCGGGAGTGTGGACGATACGCAGTATTTT. This chain uses TRBV4-2 with TRBJ2-3; TRBD2 aligns across 8 bases. This CDR3 spans 18 amino acids. Germline CDR1 and CDR2: LGHNA and YNFKEQ. V lost 1 base to trimming and J lost 6 bases; unmatched junction nucleotides: 15.

The J gene is TRBJ1-6, the V gene TRBV4-3, with no clear D. Trimming shortened V by 0 bases and J by 9 bases, and 18 bases separated the two germline ends. CDR1 LGHNA and CDR2 YSLEER come from the germline V gene. The CDR3 loop spans 17 amino acids. CDR3 nucleotides: TGCGCCAGCAGCCAAGAAGCAGGCCATGGGCCTATTTCACCCCTCCACTTT. Residues: CASSQEAGHGPISPLHF.

This chain links TRBV7-8 with TRBJ1-1; a possible D gene is TRBD1 (6 bases). The CDR3 has 12 amino acids. V was shortened by 5 bases and J by 7 bases, with 11 bases between the two germline ends. The germline V gene encodes CDR1 SGHVS and CDR2 FQNEAQ. The CDR3 region is CASSRGQFEAFF. CDR3 DNA: TGTGCCAGCAGCCGTGGACAGTTTGAAGCTTTCTTT.

The rearrangement uses TRBV19 and TRBJ2-7, with 10 bases aligning to TRBD1. The CDR3 spans 15 residues. Germline CDR1 reads LNHDA; CDR2 reads SQIVND (reference sequence). The junction had 6 bases not matched to a gene; V was cut back by 5 bases and J by 2 bases. The CDR3 sequence: CASSARDRGPYEQYF. For the CDR3, the DNA is TGTGCCAGTAGTGCCCGGGACAGGGGTCCCTACGAGCAGTACTTC.

The CDR3 nucleotides read TGTGCCAGCAGCGTCGACAGAGATACGCAGTATTTT. It codes for CASSVDRDTQYF. The J gene is TRBJ2-3, the V gene TRBV9, with a weak D call TRBD1 (5 bases). The CDR3 spans 12 residues. Germline CDR1 and CDR2: SGDLS and YYNGEE. V lost 2 bases, J lost 5 bases, and 6 bases lay in between. Filled out from reference TRBV9 and TRBJ2-3, the complete variable domain reads DSGVTQTPKHLITATGQRVTLRCSPRSGDLSVYWYQQSLDQGLQFLIQYYNGEERAKGNILERFSAQQFPDLHSELNLSSLELGDSALYFCASSVDRDTQYFGPGTRLTVL.

The table lists this clone with a few counts. V gene TRBV11-3 combines with J gene TRBJ2-2, with 15 bases matching TRBD2. The CDR3 totals 15 residues. In germline, CDR1 is SGHNT, CDR2 YENEEA. With 5 bases clipped from V and 6 bases from J, the junction kept 1 base outside the gene matches. The CDR3 DNA reads TGTGCCAGCAGCCGGACTAGCGGGAGGGCCGGGGAGCTGTTTTTT. Encoded protein: CASSRTSGRAGELFF.

V gene TRBV5-1 combines with J gene TRBJ1-2; the match to TRBD1 covers 9 bases. The J segment lost 7 bases and the V segment lost 3 bases, leaving 7 bases of the junction unmatched. The CDR3 covers 14 residues. Germline V gene lookup returns CDR1 SGHRS and CDR2 YFSETQ. CDR3 sequence: CASSWRDRAAGYTF. Written as DNA, the CDR3 is TGCGCCAGCAGCTGGCGGGACAGGGCAGCTGGCTACACCTTC.

This clone was counted between two and nine times. The chain is built from TRBV7-9 and TRBJ1-1; D call uncertain. This CDR3 is built from 15 residues. The V gene lost 3 bases and the J gene lost 6 bases, with 17 bases spanning the gap. Germline CDR1 reads SEHNR; CDR2 reads FQNEAQ (reference sequence). Here the CDR3 DNA reads TGTGCCAGCAGCTTGGGGTGGGGAGAGCCCCCTGAAGCTTTCTTT. This translates into CASSLGWGEPPEAFF.

The chain links TRBV27 to TRBJ1-2; D gene uncertain. CDR1 MNHEY and CDR2 SMNVEV come from the germline V gene (reference sequence). This CDR3 contains 18 residues. Trimming stripped 2 bases from V and 6 bases from J, with 25 bases between. CDR3 region: CASSLSGSPVGRAHGYTF. CDR3 in DNA: TGTGCCAGCAGTTTAAGTGGCTCACCGGTGGGCAGAGCCCATGGCTACACCTTC.

This clone occurred once. This sequence joins TRBV11-2 and TRBJ2-1, with 8 bases that match TRBD2. CDR1 is SGHAT, CDR2 FQNNGV, per germline. V lost 5 bases to trimming and J lost 3 bases; unmatched junction nucleotides: 3. There are 14 residues in the CDR3. In nucleotides, the CDR3 is TGTGCCAGCAGCCGTAGCGGGATCTACAATGAGCAGTTCTTC. This codes for CASSRSGIYNEQFF.

This CDR3 reads CASSLGQGLGANVLTF. The DNA for the CDR3 is TGTGCCAGCAGCTTAGGACAGGGCCTTGGGGCCAACGTCCTGACTTTC. The rearrangement joins TRBV7-9 to TRBJ2-6, with 7 positions matching TRBD1. This CDR3 has 16 residues. The V segment lost 1 base and the J segment 3 bases; nucleotides outside the gene matches: 3. CDR1 is SEHNR and CDR2 is FQNEAQ in the germline V gene (reference sequence).

The rearrangement joins TRBV4-3 to TRBJ2-2, with 10 nucleotides matching TRBD2. The junction had 8 bases not matched to a gene; V was cut back by 0 bases and J by 7 bases. The CDR3 has 17 amino acids. In germline, CDR1 is LGHNA, CDR2 YSLEER. The CDR3 DNA is TGCGCCAGCAGCCAAGATTCCCAGCGGGGGGGCGTCGGGGAGCTGTTTTTT. Translation gives CASSQDSQRGGVGELFF.

The chain has TRBV23-1 and TRBJ2-5, with D possibly matching TRBD2 (6 bases). TRBV23-1 is placed among ORFs of uncertain function. This CDR3 comprises 18 residues. V gave up 8 bases and J gave up 0 bases, with 25 bases separating them. CDR3 protein: CASCPPGLFLLYQETQYF. The CDR3, as DNA: TGCGCCAGCTGCCCCCCGGGACTCTTTCTTTTGTACCAAGAGACCCAGTACTTC.